These 30 T cell receptor beta chains were all obtained from the same sample, sequenced in a study of tissue T cells after allogeneic stem cell transplantation. As to time point: mouse harvest day 7 after allogeneic transplant. Tail vein injection delivered 10^7 T-cell-depleted bone marrow cells and 10^6 splenic CD5+ T cells. Only in-frame clones appear in the TCRdb table, and some are missing; sequencing was by immunoSEQ multiplex PCR. The sample carries over 7,000 clones, about 50% recorded once. The source material was gut tissue. The receptors were gathered from a female BALB/c mouse given C57BL/6 T cells with graft-versus-host disease after an allogeneic hematopoietic cell transplant.

Regarding this clone: Mouse names are used for the genes. The CDR3 extends 1 residue past the end of the read, so its final part is completed from the germline J gene. This chain links TRBV23 with TRBJ2-1. The germline CDR1 and CDR2 sequences are KGHTA and FQNQQP. CDR3 length: 12 amino acids. The CDR3 reads CSSSGQNAEQFF. The CDR3 bases that were read are TGCTCCAGCAGTGGCCAGAATGCTGAGCAGTTC. The variable domain in full, with the rest retrieved from reference TRBV23 and TRBJ2-1, is DAAVTQKPRYLIKMKGQEAEMKCIPEKGHTAVFWYQQKQSKELKFLIYFQNQQPLDQIDMVKERFSAVCPSSSLCSLGIRTCEAEDSALYLCSSSGQNAEQFFGPGTRLTVL.

This clone was counted only a few times. Genes here carry mouse names. The read gets to within 1 residue of the CDR3 end, and the germline J gene fills in the rest. The rearrangement uses TRBV13-1 and TRBJ2-7, with TRBD2 matching over 8 bases. The CDR3 has 16 residues. Trimming took 0 bases from V and 6 from J; bases not matched to a gene: 11. The V gene's germline CDR1 is NSHNY and CDR2 SYGAGN. The CDR3 loop is CASSDALAGGWFEQYF. The sequenced CDR3 bases are TGTGCCAGCAGTGATGCATTGGCTGGGGGGTGGTTTGAACAGTAC.

A word on this clone: Gene names follow the mouse nomenclature. The read falls 1 residue short of the CDR3 end, and the missing part is taken from the germline J gene. The chain recombines TRBV1 with TRBJ1-1, with D possibly matching TRBD1 (5 bases). V was trimmed by 1 base and J by 3 bases, leaving 6 bases between them. The CDR3 has 13 residues. Per the germline V gene, CDR1 is NSQYPW and CDR2 is LRSPGD (reference sequence). CDR3 residues: CTCSAGRDTEVFF. The sequenced part of the CDR3 DNA is TGCACCTGCAGTGCAGGCAGGGACACAGAAGTCTTC.

Concerning this clone: The genes and germline here are from mouse. The read is 1 residue too short to cover the CDR3 end, so that end is filled in from the germline J gene. The V and J genes are TRBV12-2 and TRBJ2-3; TRBD2 is a possible D gene (7 bases). CDR1 is SGHLS, CDR2 HYDKME, per germline. Between the trimmed V and J ends, which lost 0 bases and 1 base, there was a span of 13 bases. The CDR3 has 16 amino acids. CDR3 bases read: TGTGCCAGCTCTCTCGAGGGGGGCGCAGGTGCAGAAACGCTGTAT. This codes for CASSLEGGAGAETLY. The complete CDR3 protein is CASSLEGGAGAETLYF.

To note about this clone: The gene names here belong to mouse. The sequence runs out 1 residue before the end of the CDR3; the remainder is reconstructed from the germline J gene. V and J are TRBV26 and TRBJ2-2; unclear D gene. Trimming took off 0 bases at V and 0 bases at J, with 5 bases between the two ends. Looked up from germline, CDR1 is KGHPV and CDR2 is FQNQEV (reference sequence). This CDR3 has 15 amino acids. CDR3 DNA (partial): TGTGCCAGCAGTCTGTCGCCGGCAAACACCGGGCAGCTCTAC. This encodes CASSLSPANTGQLY. The entire CDR3 protein is CASSLSPANTGQLYF.

Remarks on this clone: The genes are named according to mouse. CDR3 protein: CASSQVGVQDTQYF. The CDR3 DNA, read in part, is TGTGCCAGCAGCCAAGTCGGGGTCCAAGACACCCAGTAC. The gene calls are TRBV5 and TRBJ2-5; the D is unclear. The read terminates 1 residue before the CDR3 end, so the remaining end is supplied by the germline J gene. The germline V and J ends were trimmed by 1 base and 2 bases, with 7 bases remaining between them. The CDR3 extends over 14 amino acids. From germline, CDR1 is LGHNA and CDR2 YNLKQL (reference sequence).

Points on this clone: The gene names given are mouse names. The read terminates 1 residue ahead of where the CDR3 ends, so the germline J gene completes it. The chain carries TRBV26 and TRBJ1-1; perhaps TRBD1 as D (5 bases). The CDR3 length is 13 residues. Per the germline V gene, CDR1 is KGHPV and CDR2 is FQNQEV (reference sequence). Trimming took off 5 bases at V and 0 bases at J, with 7 bases between the two ends. The covered CDR3 bases are TGTGCCAGCAGTTCGACAGCAAACACAGAAGTCTTC. Its translation is CASSSTANTEVF. The entire CDR3 is CASSSTANTEVFF.

As regards this clone: Here the gene names and germline are mouse. The read is 1 residue too short to cover the CDR3 end, so that end is filled in from the germline J gene. The chain recombines TRBV26 with TRBJ2-3; tentatively, D is TRBD1 (6 bases). V was pared by 5 bases and J by 0 bases, with 12 bases between. CDR3 size: 15 residues. From germline, CDR1 is KGHPV and CDR2 FQNQEV (reference sequence). Partial CDR3 DNA: TGTGCCAGCAGTGGCGGGACAACTAGTGCAGAAACGCTGTAT. It yields the protein CASSGGTTSAETLY. The complete CDR3 reads CASSGGTTSAETLYF.

To note about this clone: Here the gene names and germline are mouse. The CDR3 end lies 1 residue beyond the end of the read and is filled in from the germline J gene. The chain joins TRBV29 to TRBJ1-1; D uncertain. Germline V gene data show CDR1 as MSHET and CDR2 as SYDVDS. V shed 2 bases and J shed 7 bases, with 2 bases lying between them. The CDR3 runs to 10 residues. CDR3 DNA (partial): TGTGCTAGCAGTTTACGAGAAGTCTTC. This translates into CASSLREVF. The CDR3 in full is CASSLREVFF.

Only a few counts were recorded for this clone. Gene names follow the mouse nomenclature. The read gets to within 1 residue of the CDR3 end, and the germline J gene fills in the rest. The chain has TRBV26 and TRBJ1-3; 9 bases are shared with TRBD1. Germline V gene data show CDR1 as KGHPV and CDR2 as FQNQEV (reference sequence). The V segment lost 4 bases and the J segment 4 bases; nucleotides outside the gene matches: 2. The CDR3 has 14 residues. CDR3 bases read: TGTGCCAGCAGTCCCGGGACAGGGGGAAATACGCTCTAT. Protein sequence: CASSPGTGGNTLY. In full, the CDR3 reads CASSPGTGGNTLYF.

This clone was counted between two and nine times. All gene names here are mouse names. The read falls 1 residue short of the CDR3 end, and the missing part is taken from the germline J gene. The sample holds other DNA sequences that translate to the same CDR3. The chain employs TRBV26 and TRBJ2-3; unclear D gene. From germline, CDR1 is KGHPV and CDR2 FQNQEV (reference sequence). V lost 3 bases and J lost 0, with 7 bases in between. The CDR3 runs to 14 residues. The sequenced CDR3 bases are TGTGCCAGCAGTCTTCAGACTAGTGCAGAAACGCTGTAT. Translation gives CASSLQTSAETLY. The full CDR3 reads CASSLQTSAETLYF.

A few counts support this clone. Germline and genes here are mouse. Read coverage stops 1 residue before the CDR3 terminus; the germline J gene supplies the remainder. The J gene is TRBJ1-3, the V gene TRBV19; TRBD1 agrees at 7 bases. Trimming cost V 5 bases and J 0 bases; bases outside gene matches: 8. The CDR3 has 16 residues. Germline V gene data show CDR1 as FNHDT and CDR2 as SITEND (reference sequence). The CDR3 protein is CASSLRDSRSGNTLYF. The sequenced part of the CDR3 DNA is TGTGCCAGCAGCCTCCGGGACAGCCGTTCTGGAAATACGCTCTAT.

On this clone itself: Gene names refer to mouse genes. The sequence runs out 1 residue before the end of the CDR3; the remainder is reconstructed from the germline J gene. This chain joins TRBV4 and TRBJ2-1; 10 nucleotides agree with TRBD2. V was pared by 5 bases and J by 3 bases, with 4 bases of the junction left unmatched. The germline V gene encodes CDR1 LGHDT and CDR2 YNNKQL (reference sequence). CDR3 size: 15 residues. The covered CDR3 bases are TGTGCCAGCAGCGACCACTGGGGGGGCTATGCTGAGCAGTTC. Translation: CASSDHWGGYAEQF. The CDR3 in full is CASSDHWGGYAEQFF.

This clone occurred once. Gene names and germline refer to mouse. CDR3 DNA (partial): TGTGCCTGGAGTCACGGGACTGAGGAACAGTAC. Protein: CAWSHGTEEQY. The full CDR3 protein is CAWSHGTEEQYF. The chain recombines TRBV31 with TRBJ2-7; the match to TRBD2 covers 7 bases. The read halts 1 residue ahead of the CDR3 end, with the missing end drawn from the germline J gene. The CDR3 is 12 residues long. After removal of 1 base from V and 7 bases from J, the junction contained 4 bases not matched to a gene. The germline V gene encodes CDR1 GKSSPN and CDR2 SITVG.

This clone has only a few counts. Given a much more abundant clone one base away, this may be a read error. Mouse gene names apply. The read terminates 1 residue ahead of where the CDR3 ends, so the germline J gene completes it. Different DNA sequences within this sample yield the same CDR3. This chain connects TRBV13-1 to TRBJ2-7, with D uncertain. This CDR3 has 11 amino acids. Looked up from germline, CDR1 is NSHNY and CDR2 is SYGAGN. Between the trimmed V and J ends, which lost 2 bases and 4 bases, there was a span of 4 bases. CDR3 sequence reads: CASSEGYEQYF. CDR3 DNA, as far as it was read: TGTGCCAGCAGTGAAGGGTATGAACAGTAC.

Comment on this clone: Here the gene names and germline are mouse. The DNA ends 1 residue before the CDR3 does, and the rest of the CDR3 is filled in from the germline J gene. This sample also contains other DNA sequences that code for the same CDR3. The chain uses TRBV2 and TRBJ2-2; D might be TRBD1 (6 bases). Germline CDR1 is LGHNA and CDR2 is YSYQKL. There are 15 residues in the CDR3. Trimming left V 4 bases short and J 0 bases short, with 9 bases between. The CDR3 loop is CASSLGTPNTGQLYF. The sequenced CDR3 bases are TGTGCCAGCAGCCTCGGGACACCAAACACCGGGCAGCTCTAC.

This clone occurred once. Gene names are mouse gene names. The read halts 1 residue ahead of the CDR3 end, with the missing end drawn from the germline J gene. This chain links TRBV23 with TRBJ2-5; TRBD2 reflects the table's D call only, with no check against the DNA. The CDR3 loop spans 13 amino acids. Germline values: CDR1 KGHTA, CDR2 FQNQQP. Partial CDR3 DNA: TGCTCCAGCAGTCAATCTGGGGGGGACACCCAGTAC. Protein product: CSSSQSGGDTQY. The CDR3 as a whole reads CSSSQSGGDTQYF.

This clone has just one count. Mouse names are used for the genes. With the read ending 1 residue before the CDR3 end, the germline J gene is used to fill in that end. The chain couples TRBV26 to TRBJ2-5; 9 bases fit TRBD1. The CDR3 contains 15 residues. In germline, CDR1 is KGHPV, CDR2 FQNQEV (reference sequence). V lost 2 bases, J lost 2 bases, and 2 bases stayed unmatched. CDR3 amino acids: CASSLTGGGQDTQYF. Incomplete CDR3 DNA: TGTGCCAGCAGTCTGACAGGGGGCGGCCAAGACACCCAGTAC. Filled out from reference TRBV26 and TRBJ2-5, the complete variable domain reads NSKVIQTPRYLVKGQGQKAKMRCIPEKGHPVVFWYQQNKNNEFKFLINFQNQEVLQQIDMTEKRFSAECPSNSPCSLEIQSSEAGDSALYLCASSLTGGGQDTQYFGPGTRLLVL.

This clone was observed once. An end of the junction differs from the germline gene, which may be a read error. Here the gene names and germline are mouse. The read terminates 1 residue before the CDR3 end, so the remaining end is supplied by the germline J gene. The chain carries TRBV26 and TRBJ2-3; weak D call: TRBD2 (7 bases). Germline assignment: CDR1 KGHPV and CDR2 FQNQEV (reference sequence). The CDR3 contains 14 residues. The DNA read from the CDR3 is TGTGCCAGCAGTCTGACGGGGGGCGCAGAAGCGCTGTAT. It is translated as CASSLTGGAEALY. The CDR3 in its entirety is CASSLTGGAEALYF. The full variable domain, rest sourced from reference TRBV26 and TRBJ2-3, is NSKVIQTPRYLVKGQGQKAKMRCIPEKGHPVVFWYQQNKNNEFKFLINFQNQEVLQQIDMTEKRFSAECPSNSPCSLEIQSSEAGDSALYLCASSLTGGAEALYFGSGTRLTVL.

For this clone: Gene names refer to mouse genes. The read comes to an end 1 residue before the CDR3 does, leaving the germline J gene to fill in the end. V is TRBV5 and J is TRBJ2-4; D uncertain. Trimming shortened V by 2 bases and J by 0 bases, and 3 bases separated the two germline ends. CDR1 LGHNA and CDR2 YNLKQL come from the germline V gene (reference sequence). CDR3 length: 13 amino acids. The sequenced part of the CDR3 DNA is TGTGCCAGCAGCCAAACAAGTCAAAACACCTTGTAC. Its protein product is CASSQTSQNTLY. The full CDR3 sequence reads CASSQTSQNTLYF.

Details on this clone: Genes and germline are mouse. The sequenced fragment ends 1 residue before the CDR3 boundary, so the rest is inferred from the germline J gene. V and J are TRBV3 and TRBJ1-3; 7 bases are shared with TRBD1. CDR1 is SNHLY and CDR2 is FYNGKV in the germline V gene (reference sequence). This CDR3 is 14 amino acids long. V was pared by 4 bases and J by 3 bases, with 3 bases of the junction left unmatched. The CDR3 bases that were read are TGTGCCAGCAGCTCAGACAGGGTTGGAAATACGCTCTAT. It codes for CASSSDRVGNTLY. From start to end, the CDR3 is CASSSDRVGNTLYF.

Concerning this clone: Gene labels here are mouse ones. The CDR3 end lies 1 residue beyond the end of the read and is filled in from the germline J gene. The rearrangement uses TRBV26 and TRBJ2-5; 8 bases are a match to TRBD2. The CDR3 sequence is 15 residues long. Looked up from germline, CDR1 is KGHPV and CDR2 is FQNQEV (reference sequence). Trimming at V came to 4 bases and at J to 2 bases, leaving 5 bases not matched to a gene. CDR3 sequence: CASSRGGRAQDTQYF. The sequenced part of the CDR3 DNA is TGTGCCAGCAGTCGGGGGGGGCGGGCCCAAGACACCCAGTAC.

As regards this clone: The listed genes are named as in mouse. The CDR3 end lies 1 residue beyond the end of the read and is filled in from the germline J gene. The V gene is TRBV13-2, the J gene TRBJ2-5; TRBD1 might be the D (6 bases). The CDR3 spans 14 residues. Germline V gene lookup returns CDR1 NNHNN and CDR2 SYGAGS (reference sequence). Between the trimmed V and J ends, which lost 3 bases and 1 base, there was a span of 9 bases. The CDR3 protein is CASGVGQYQDTQYF. Partial CDR3 DNA: TGTGCCAGCGGTGTTGGACAGTACCAAGACACCCAGTAC.

As concerns this clone: Germline and genes: mouse. The missing CDR3 end, 1 residue past where the read stops, is filled in from the germline J gene. V is TRBV23 and J is TRBJ1-4. Germline loops: CDR1 KGHTA, CDR2 FQNQQP. The CDR3 is made up of 13 amino acids. CDR3 protein: CSSSHRINERLFF. The sequenced part of the CDR3 DNA is TGCTCCAGCAGTCATCGCATCAACGAAAGATTATTT.

In the case of this clone: Gene labels here are mouse ones. CDR3 bases read: TGTGCCAGCAGTCTGTGGGTAAACACCGGGCAGCTCTAC. It is translated as CASSLWVNTGQLY. The entire CDR3 reads CASSLWVNTGQLYF. The chain links TRBV26 to TRBJ2-2; unclear D gene. The CDR3 end lies 1 residue beyond the end of the read and is filled in from the germline J gene. Germline V CDR1 and CDR2: KGHPV, FQNQEV (reference sequence). There are 14 residues in the CDR3. Trimming removed 1 base at V and 1 base at J, with 4 bases between.

To note about this clone: Gene labels here are mouse ones. The CDR3 end falls 1 residue outside the read, so it is completed with the germline J gene. The V gene is TRBV13-2, the J gene TRBJ2-2, with a tentative D call TRBD1 (6 bases). The CDR3 contains 15 residues. Trimming removed 0 bases from V and 4 bases from J, with 10 bases in between. CDR1 is NNHNN and CDR2 is SYGAGS in the germline V gene (reference sequence). The CDR3 reads CASGDAGHSTGQLYF. CDR3 DNA (partial): TGTGCCAGCGGTGATGCGGGACATAGCACCGGGCAGCTCTAC.

In this sample, this clone turned up once. The gene symbols are mouse symbols. CDR3 residues: CASSRGQNTGQLYF. The CDR3 bases that were read are TGTGCCAGCAGTCGGGGACAGAACACCGGGCAGCTCTAC. The genes are TRBV26 and TRBJ2-2, with 7 bases identical to TRBD1. The read is 1 residue too short to cover the CDR3 end, so that end is filled in from the germline J gene. The CDR3 loop spans 14 amino acids. Germline V gene lookup returns CDR1 KGHPV and CDR2 FQNQEV (reference sequence). V shed 4 bases and J 2 bases; nucleotides not matched to a gene: 1.

The sample holds a few counts of this clone. Gene names and germline refer to mouse. The CDR3 end falls 1 residue outside the read, so it is completed with the germline J gene. V and J are TRBV3 and TRBJ2-7; D gene uncertain. V lost 0 bases, J lost 7 bases, and 7 bases lay in between. The CDR3 covers 12 residues. Germline CDR1 SNHLY, CDR2 FYNGKV (reference sequence). CDR3 region: CASSLAGREQYF. Partial CDR3 DNA: TGTGCCAGCAGCTTAGCGGGGAGGGAACAGTAC.

A word on this clone: Gene names and germline match the mouse. Coverage ceases 1 residue before the CDR3 finishes, and the germline J gene fills in the end. This rearrangement joins TRBV14 to TRBJ2-1; 10 bases agree with TRBD1. The V gene's germline CDR1 is SGHDT and CDR2 FRDEAV. The CDR3 length is 13 residues. After removal of 5 bases from V and 7 bases from J, the junction contained 3 bases not matched to a gene. The CDR3: CASRTGGQAEQFF. The covered CDR3 bases are TGTGCCAGCAGGACAGGGGGCCAGGCTGAGCAGTTC.

On this clone: A read error may account for a junction end that differs from germline. The gene symbols are mouse symbols. With the read ending 1 residue before the CDR3 end, the germline J gene is used to fill in that end. The V and J genes are TRBV14 and TRBJ1-5; TRBD1 might be the D (5 bases). The CDR3 has 14 amino acids. The germline V gene encodes CDR1 SGHDT and CDR2 FRDEAV. This CDR3 is CANSWGINNQAPLF. The CDR3 DNA, read in part, is TGTGCCAACAGTTGGGGGATTAACAACCAGGCTCCGCTT. The full variable domain, with the rest looked up from reference TRBV14 and TRBJ1-5, is EAGVTQSPRYAVLQEGQAVSFWCDPISGHDTLYWYQQPRDQGPQLLVYFRDEAVIDNSQLPSDRFSAVRPKGTNSTLKIQSAKQGDTATYLCANSWGINNQAPLFGEGTRLSVL.